Listed here are 3 T cell receptor beta chains from one sample, sequenced in a study of cytomegalovirus exposure and HLA in healthy donors. PCR was performed using 60 Vbeta and 13 Jbeta primers. Produced via immunoSEQ multiplex PCR; TCRdb's table is partial and in-frame only. The sample lists about 140,000 clones; about 75% were seen once. The sequenced material came from PBMCs. The receptors come from a woman in her 30s in good health and CMV-seronegative.

This clone was recorded a few times. This sequence joins TRBV15 and TRBJ2-7; TRBD2 matches 7 bases. Germline CDR1 LNHNV, CDR2 YYDKDF (reference sequence). The CDR3 is 13 residues long. V was clipped by 9 bases and J by 10 bases; unmatched bases: 15. The DNA of the CDR3 is TGTGCCACGCAGTGGGGGGGGAAAAATCTACAGTACGTC. Encoded protein: CATQWGGKNLQYV.

This sequence joins TRBV6-5 and TRBJ2-1, with D tentatively TRBD2 (6 bases). The CDR3 runs to 13 residues. The germline V gene encodes CDR1 MNHEY and CDR2 SVGAGI. Trimming removed 5 bases at V and 4 bases at J, with 9 bases between. For the CDR3, the DNA is TGTGCCAGCAGTGGGGACTTTTACAATGAGCAGTTCTTC. Its translation is CASSGDFYNEQFF.

This clone has more than one count but fewer than ten. The CDR3, as DNA: TGTGCCAGCAGAACAAACTTGGACAGGGGTACCTCTGGGGCCAACGTCCTGACTTTC. Protein product: CASRTNLDRGTSGANVLTF. The rearrangement joins TRBV28 to TRBJ2-6, with TRBD1 identical over 9 bases. This CDR3 comprises 19 residues. J lost 0 bases, V lost 6 bases, and 12 bases had no gene match. Germline values: CDR1 MDHEN, CDR2 SYDVKM.